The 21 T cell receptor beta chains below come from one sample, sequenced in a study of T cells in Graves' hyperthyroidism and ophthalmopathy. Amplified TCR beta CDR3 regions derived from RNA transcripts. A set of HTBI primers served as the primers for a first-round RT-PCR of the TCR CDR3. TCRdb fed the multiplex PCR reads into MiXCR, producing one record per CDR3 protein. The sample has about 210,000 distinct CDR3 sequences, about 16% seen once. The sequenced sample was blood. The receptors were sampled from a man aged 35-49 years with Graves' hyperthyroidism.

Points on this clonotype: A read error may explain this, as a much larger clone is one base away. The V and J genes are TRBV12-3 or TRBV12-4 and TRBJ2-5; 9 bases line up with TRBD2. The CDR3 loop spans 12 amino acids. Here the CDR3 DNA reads TGTGCCAGCAGTTCCGCGGGGGGGACCCGGTACTTC. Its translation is CASSSAGGTRYF.

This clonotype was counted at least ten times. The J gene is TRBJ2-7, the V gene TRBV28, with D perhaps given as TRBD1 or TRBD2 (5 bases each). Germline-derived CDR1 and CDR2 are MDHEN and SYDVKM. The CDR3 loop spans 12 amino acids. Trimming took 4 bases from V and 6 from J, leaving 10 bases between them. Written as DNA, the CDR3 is TGTGCCAGCAGTTCTGAGGGACGCGAGCAGTACTTC. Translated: CASSSEGREQYF.

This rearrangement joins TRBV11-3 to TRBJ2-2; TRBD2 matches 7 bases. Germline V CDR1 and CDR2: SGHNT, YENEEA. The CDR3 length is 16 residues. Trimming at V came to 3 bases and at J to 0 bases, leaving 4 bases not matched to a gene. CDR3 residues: CASSFHGGANTGELFF. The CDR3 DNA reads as TGTGCCAGCAGCTTTCATGGGGGGGCGAACACCGGGGAGCTGTTTTTT.

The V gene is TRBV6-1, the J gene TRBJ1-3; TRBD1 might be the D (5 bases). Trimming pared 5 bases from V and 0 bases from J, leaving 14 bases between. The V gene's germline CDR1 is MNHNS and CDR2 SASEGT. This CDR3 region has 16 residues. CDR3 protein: CASSIPGRVSGNTIYF. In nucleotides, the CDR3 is TGTGCCAGCAGTATACCGGGACGCGTCTCTGGAAACACCATATATTTT.

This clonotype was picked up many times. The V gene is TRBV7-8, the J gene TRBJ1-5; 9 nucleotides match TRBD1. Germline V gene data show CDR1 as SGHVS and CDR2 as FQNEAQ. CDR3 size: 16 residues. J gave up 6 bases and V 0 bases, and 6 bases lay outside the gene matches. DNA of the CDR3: TGTGCCAGCAGCTTAGCGTGGGACAGGGTGCCTCAGCCCCAGCATTTT. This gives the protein CASSLAWDRVPQPQHF.

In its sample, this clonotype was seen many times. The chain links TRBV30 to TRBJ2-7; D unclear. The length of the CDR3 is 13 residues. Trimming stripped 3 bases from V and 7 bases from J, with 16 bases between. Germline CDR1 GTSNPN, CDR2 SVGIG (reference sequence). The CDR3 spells CAWSLDTGLEQYF. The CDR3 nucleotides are TGTGCCTGGAGCCTCGACACGGGTCTGGAGCAGTACTTC.

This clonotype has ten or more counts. CDR3 DNA: TGTGCCAGCACCTCCACCCCGGGCCGCAATAGCAATCAGCCCCAGCATTTT. Its protein product is CASTSTPGRNSNQPQHF. The V call is TRBV12-3 or TRBV12-4, the J call TRBJ1-5; D is undetermined. This CDR3 contains 17 residues. The V gene lost 7 bases and the J gene lost 0 bases, with 19 bases spanning the gap.

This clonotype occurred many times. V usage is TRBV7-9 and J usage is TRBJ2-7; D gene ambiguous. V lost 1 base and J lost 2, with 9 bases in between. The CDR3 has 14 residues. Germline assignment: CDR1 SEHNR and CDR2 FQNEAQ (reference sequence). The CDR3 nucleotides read TGTGCCAGCAGCTTAGAAGGCTTGGCCTACGAGCAGTACTTC. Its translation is CASSLEGLAYEQYF.

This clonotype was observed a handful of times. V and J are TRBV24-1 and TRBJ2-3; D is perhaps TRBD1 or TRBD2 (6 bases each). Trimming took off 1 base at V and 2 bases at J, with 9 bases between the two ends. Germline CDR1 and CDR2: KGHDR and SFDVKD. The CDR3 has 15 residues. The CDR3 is CATSDLQGLTDTQYF. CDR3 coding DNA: TGTGCCACCAGTGATTTACAGGGACTCACAGATACGCAGTATTTT.

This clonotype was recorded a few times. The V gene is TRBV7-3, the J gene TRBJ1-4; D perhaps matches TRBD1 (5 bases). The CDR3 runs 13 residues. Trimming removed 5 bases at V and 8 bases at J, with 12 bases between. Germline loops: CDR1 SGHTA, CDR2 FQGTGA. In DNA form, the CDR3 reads TGTGCCAGCAGCAGGGATAGGGACGAAAAACTGTTTTTT. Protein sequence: CASSRDRDEKLFF.

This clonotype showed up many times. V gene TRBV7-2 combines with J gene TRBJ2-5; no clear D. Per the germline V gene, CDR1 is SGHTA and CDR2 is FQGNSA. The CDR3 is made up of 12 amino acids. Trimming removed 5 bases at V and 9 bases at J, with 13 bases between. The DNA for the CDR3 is TGTGCCAGCAGCCCCCCCATGGGCGCCCAGTACTTC. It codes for CASSPPMGAQYF.

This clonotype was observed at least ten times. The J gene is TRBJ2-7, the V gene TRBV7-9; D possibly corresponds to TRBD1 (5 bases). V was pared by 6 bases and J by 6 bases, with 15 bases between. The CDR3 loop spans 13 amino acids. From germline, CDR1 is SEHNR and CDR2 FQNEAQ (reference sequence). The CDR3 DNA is TGTGCCAGCAGTTTCCCGCAAGGGGTCGAGCAGTACTTC. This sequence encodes CASSFPQGVEQYF.

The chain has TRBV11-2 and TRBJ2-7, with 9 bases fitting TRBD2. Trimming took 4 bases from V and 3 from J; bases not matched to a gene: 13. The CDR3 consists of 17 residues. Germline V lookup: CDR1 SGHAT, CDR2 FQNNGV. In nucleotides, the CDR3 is TGTGCCAGCAGCTCCGTTAGAGGTAGCGGGAGCCACTACGAGCAGTACTTC. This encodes CASSSVRGSGSHYEQYF.

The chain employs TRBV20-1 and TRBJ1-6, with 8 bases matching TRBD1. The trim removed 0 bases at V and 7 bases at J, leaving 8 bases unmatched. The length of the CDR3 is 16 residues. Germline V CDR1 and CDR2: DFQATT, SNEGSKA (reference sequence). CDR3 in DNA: TGCAGTGCTAGAGACATCCGGACAGGGAGCAATTCACCCCTCCACTTT. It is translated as CSARDIRTGSNSPLHF.

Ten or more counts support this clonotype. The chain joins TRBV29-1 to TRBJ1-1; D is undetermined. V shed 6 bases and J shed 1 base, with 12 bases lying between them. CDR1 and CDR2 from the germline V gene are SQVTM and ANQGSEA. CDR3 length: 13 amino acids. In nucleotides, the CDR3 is TGCAGCGTCGCCTCTAGGACGAACACTGAAGCTTTCTTT. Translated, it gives CSVASRTNTEAFF. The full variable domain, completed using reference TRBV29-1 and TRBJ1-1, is SAVISQKPSRDICQRGTSLTIQCQVDSQVTMMFWYRQQPGQSLTLIATANQGSEATYESGFVIDKFPISRPNLTFSTLTVSNMSPEDSSIYLCSVASRTNTEAFFGQGTRLTVV.

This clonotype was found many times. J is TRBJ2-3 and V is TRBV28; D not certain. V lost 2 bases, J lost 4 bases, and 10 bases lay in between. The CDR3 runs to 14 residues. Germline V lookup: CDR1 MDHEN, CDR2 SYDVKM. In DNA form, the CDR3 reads TGTGCCAGCAGTTTAATTAAGTCGGCAGATACGCAGTATTTT. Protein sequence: CASSLIKSADTQYF.

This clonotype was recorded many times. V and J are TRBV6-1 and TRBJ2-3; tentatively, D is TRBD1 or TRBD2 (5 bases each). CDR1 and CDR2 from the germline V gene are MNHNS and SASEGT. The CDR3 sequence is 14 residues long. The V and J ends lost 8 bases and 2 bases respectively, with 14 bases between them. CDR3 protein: CASGWGRHTDTQYF. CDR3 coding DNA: TGTGCCAGCGGATGGGGACGGCACACAGATACGCAGTATTTT.

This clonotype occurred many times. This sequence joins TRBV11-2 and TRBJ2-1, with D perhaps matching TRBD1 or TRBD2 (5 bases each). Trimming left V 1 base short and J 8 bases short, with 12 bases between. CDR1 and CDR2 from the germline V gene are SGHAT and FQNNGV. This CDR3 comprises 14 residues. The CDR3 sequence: CASSLVGTSYEQFF. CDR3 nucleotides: TGTGCCAGCAGCTTAGTGGGGACCTCATATGAGCAGTTCTTC.

This CDR3 is CSVCSGSGTDQETQYF. The CDR3 DNA reads as TGCAGCGTTTGTTCGGGGTCCGGGACTGATCAAGAGACCCAGTACTTC. The rearrangement links TRBV29-1 to TRBJ2-5, with a weak D call TRBD2 (6 bases). Trimming left V 5 bases short and J 2 bases short, with 21 bases between. Per germline, CDR1 SQVTM and CDR2 ANQGSEA. The CDR3 spans 16 residues.

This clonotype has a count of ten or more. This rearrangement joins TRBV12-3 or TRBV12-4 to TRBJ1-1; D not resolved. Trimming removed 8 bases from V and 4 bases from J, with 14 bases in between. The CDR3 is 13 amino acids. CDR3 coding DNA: TGTGCCAGCCTCCCCTCGGGAGGCACTGAAGCTTTCTTT. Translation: CASLPSGGTEAFF.

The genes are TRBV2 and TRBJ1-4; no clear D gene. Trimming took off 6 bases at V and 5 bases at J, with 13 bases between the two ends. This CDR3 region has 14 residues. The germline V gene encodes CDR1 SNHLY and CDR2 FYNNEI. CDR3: CASRADTGNEKLFF. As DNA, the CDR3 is TGTGCCAGCAGGGCCGACACGGGAAATGAAAAACTGTTTTTT.